These 25 T cell receptor beta chains were sequenced from one sample in a study of blood T cell repertoires in COVID-19. The method was immunoSEQ multiplex PCR; TCRdb's version includes in-frame clones alone and lacks a portion of them. The data show about 170,000 clones, 89% seen once. The sequencing input was PBMCs or T cells enriched from blood (not recorded which). These receptors came from a young woman who had recovered from COVID-19.

J is TRBJ2-4 and V is TRBV7-2; the D gene is possibly TRBD2 (6 bases). There are 15 residues in the CDR3. CDR1 SGHTA and CDR2 FQGNSA come from the germline V gene. Trimming took 5 bases from V and 15 from J, leaving 26 bases between them. CDR3 sequence: CASSEEGVGSFDWYF. CDR3 nucleotides: TGTGCCAGCAGCGAGGAGGGCGTAGGGTCATTCGATTGGTACTTC.

On this clone itself: This sample also contains other DNA sequences that code for the same CDR3. This chain links TRBV28 with TRBJ2-2; TRBD2 matches at 12 bases. The CDR3 contains 19 residues. V trimming: 5 bases; J trimming: 4 bases; junction bases outside the gene matches: 14. Per germline, CDR1 MDHEN and CDR2 SYDVKM. The DNA of the CDR3 is TGTGCCAGCAGTCAGCCGGGACTAGCGGGTTCCTTTGCCACCGGGGAGCTGTTTTTT. This sequence encodes CASSQPGLAGSFATGELFF.

This clone has a single count. This chain connects TRBV7-8 to TRBJ1-2; D might be TRBD1 (5 bases). Germline V gives CDR1 SGHVS, CDR2 FQNEAQ. Deletions cut 4 bases from V and 8 bases from J, with 20 bases between. The CDR3 is 15 amino acids. The CDR3 sequence is CASSSLRGISRGYTF. Written as DNA, the CDR3 is TGTGCCAGCAGCTCCCTGCGGGGGATATCCCGGGGCTACACCTTC.

The gene calls are TRBV9 and TRBJ2-2, with TRBD2 identical over 7 bases. Trimming at V came to 0 bases and at J to 7 bases, leaving 9 bases not matched to a gene. The CDR3 runs 16 residues. Germline V lookup: CDR1 SGDLS, CDR2 YYNGEE. CDR3 DNA: TGTGCCAGCAGCGTAGCTTTGCGGGAGAGTCACGGGGAGCTGTTTTTT. Protein sequence: CASSVALRESHGELFF.

The chain couples TRBV27 to TRBJ1-2; D remains ambiguous. The germline V gene has CDR1 MNHEY and CDR2 SMNVEV (reference sequence). The CDR3 runs 14 residues. Trimming removed 5 bases at V and 0 bases at J, with 10 bases between. CDR3 sequence: CASSPLGSNYGYTF. In DNA, the CDR3 is TGTGCCAGCAGTCCGCTAGGTTCTAACTATGGCTACACCTTC.

A single count supports this clone. The CDR3 loop reads CASSYSRDRGSHQPQHF. As DNA, the CDR3 is TGTGCCAGCAGTTACTCACGGGACAGGGGGTCCCATCAGCCCCAGCATTTT. The chain carries TRBV6-2 or TRBV6-3 and TRBJ1-5; 11 nucleotides align to TRBD1. The germline gives CDR1 MNHEY, CDR2 SVGEGT. This CDR3 is 17 amino acids long. J gave up 5 bases and V 0 bases, and 6 bases lay outside the gene matches.

V and J are TRBV5-1 and TRBJ2-7, with D tentatively TRBD1 (6 bases). V lost 2 bases and J lost 3, with 12 bases in between. This CDR3 contains 14 residues. Germline V lookup: CDR1 SGHRS, CDR2 YFSETQ. The CDR3 sequence is CASSLPGQHYEQYF. CDR3 nucleotides: TGCGCCAGCAGCTTACCGGGACAACACTACGAGCAGTACTTC.

This clone is a singleton in its sample. The rearrangement links TRBV5-1 to TRBJ2-3; 12 nucleotides match TRBD2. With 4 bases clipped from V and 3 bases from J, the junction kept 3 bases outside the gene matches. CDR3 size: 15 residues. From germline, CDR1 is SGHRS and CDR2 YFSETQ. CDR3 amino acids: CASSRGTSGTDTQYF. The CDR3 DNA sequence: TGCGCCAGCAGCCGAGGGACTAGCGGGACAGATACGCAGTATTTT.

The J gene is TRBJ1-4, the V gene TRBV30; 10 bases are shared with TRBD1. The J segment lost 4 bases and the V segment lost 5 bases, leaving 7 bases of the junction unmatched. Germline lookup yields CDR1 GTSNPN and CDR2 SVGIG (reference sequence). The CDR3 is 15 amino acids. The CDR3 spells CAWGGGTGVNEKLFF. The CDR3 DNA follows: TGTGCCTGGGGCGGTGGGACAGGGGTTAATGAAAAACTGTTTTTT. The complete variable domain, with remaining parts taken from reference TRBV30 and TRBJ1-4, reads SQTIHQWPATLVQPVGSPLSLECTVEGTSNPNLYWYRQAAGRGLQLLFYSVGIGQISSEVPQNLSASRPQDRQFILSSKKLLLSDSGFYLCAWGGGTGVNEKLFFGSGTQLSVL.

The chain employs TRBV10-3 and TRBJ2-1, with TRBD2 matching over 7 bases. V lost 0 bases and J lost 0; bases outside the gene matches: 2. This CDR3 is 16 amino acids long. Looked up from germline, CDR1 is ENHRY and CDR2 is SYGVKD. The CDR3 reads CAISESGGSSYNEQFF. CDR3 in DNA: TGTGCCATCAGTGAGTCCGGCGGGAGCTCCTACAATGAGCAGTTCTTC.

This chain connects TRBV11-2 to TRBJ2-3; 10 positions agree with TRBD2. Germline loops: CDR1 SGHAT, CDR2 FQNNGV. The CDR3 contains 17 residues. The junction had 12 bases not matched to a gene; V was cut back by 1 base and J by 8 bases. The CDR3: CASSLGLAGARVPTQYF. The CDR3 DNA follows: TGTGCCAGCAGCTTAGGCCTAGCGGGAGCGCGGGTCCCTACGCAGTATTTT.

This chain joins TRBV7-2 and TRBJ1-3, with D uncertain. The CDR3 is 17 residues long. The germline CDR1 and CDR2 sequences are SGHTA and FQGNSA. V gave up 1 base and J gave up 2 bases, with 15 bases separating them. The CDR3 protein is CASSLGKRSDTGNTIYF. DNA for the CDR3: TGTGCCAGCAGCTTAGGAAAGAGGTCAGATACTGGAAACACCATATATTTT.

This sequence joins TRBV27 and TRBJ2-7, with 12 bases that match TRBD2. The length of the CDR3 is 15 residues. With V trimmed by 3 bases and J by 3 bases, 3 bases remained unmatched. Germline loops: CDR1 MNHEY, CDR2 SMNVEV (reference sequence). This CDR3 reads CASSLTSGSFYEQYF. CDR3 nucleotides: TGTGCCAGCAGTTTGACTAGCGGGAGTTTCTACGAGCAGTACTTC.

V usage is TRBV6-1 and J usage is TRBJ2-6; D is unclear. Germline V gene sequence: CDR1 MNHNS, CDR2 SASEGT. Trimming removed 2 bases at V and 0 bases at J, with 11 bases between. The CDR3 totals 17 residues. The CDR3 is CASSEFGGGSGANVLTF. CDR3 in DNA: TGTGCCAGCAGTGAATTTGGTGGCGGCTCTGGGGCCAACGTCCTGACTTTC.

This chain joins TRBV27 and TRBJ2-7, with 10 bases aligning to TRBD2. The CDR3 spans 13 residues. Germline V gene sequence: CDR1 MNHEY, CDR2 SMNVEV (reference sequence). The ends lost 6 bases at V and 7 bases at J; junction bases unmatched: 6. For the CDR3, the DNA is TGTGCCAGCAGCCCGGGACTAGCGAGGGAGCAGTACTTC. Its translation is CASSPGLAREQYF.

The chain combines TRBV30 with TRBJ2-5, with 8 bases lining up with TRBD1. V shed 2 bases and J 2 bases; nucleotides not matched to a gene: 7. This CDR3 region has 15 residues. Germline V gene data show CDR1 as GTSNPN and CDR2 as SVGIG (reference sequence). CDR3 region: CAWSISGGRQETQYF. As DNA, the CDR3 is TGTGCCTGGAGTATATCAGGGGGCCGACAAGAGACCCAGTACTTC.

The chain uses TRBV5-1 and TRBJ2-3; 8 nucleotides line up with TRBD2. The ends lost 3 bases at V and 6 bases at J; junction bases unmatched: 6. Germline CDR1 reads SGHRS; CDR2 reads YFSETQ. This CDR3 is 14 amino acids long. Here the CDR3 reads CASSSVAGRDTQYF. CDR3 DNA sequence: TGCGCCAGCAGCTCGGTAGCGGGACGGGATACGCAGTATTTT.

V gene TRBV5-1 combines with J gene TRBJ2-3; the match to TRBD1 covers 9 bases. CDR3 length: 14 amino acids. Germline V gene lookup returns CDR1 SGHRS and CDR2 YFSETQ. With V trimmed by 4 bases and J by 3 bases, 3 bases remained unmatched. The CDR3 DNA reads as TGCGCCAGCAGCCGGGACAGGGAGACAGATACGCAGTATTTT. Encoded protein: CASSRDRETDTQYF.

The chain uses TRBV29-1 and TRBJ2-1; D gene uncertain. CDR1 is SQVTM and CDR2 is ANQGSEA in the germline V gene. V lost 6 bases, J lost 0 bases, and 9 bases lay in between. The CDR3 is made up of 13 amino acids. The CDR3 sequence is CSVSSSSYNEQFF. The CDR3 nucleotides read TGCAGCGTCTCCTCGAGCTCCTACAATGAGCAGTTCTTC.

This clone was picked up one time. The CDR3 reads CASGQQGMYGYTF. CDR3 DNA sequence: TGTGCCAGCGGCCAACAGGGGATGTACGGCTACACCTTC. The chain uses TRBV9 and TRBJ1-2; TRBD1 matches at 7 bases. After removal of 7 bases from V and 8 bases from J, the junction contained 11 bases not matched to a gene. The CDR3 consists of 13 residues. Germline loops: CDR1 SGDLS, CDR2 YYNGEE.

The count of this clone is one. This chain joins TRBV28 and TRBJ1-2; D uncertain. V lost 3 bases and J 4 bases, leaving 3 bases between the germline ends. From germline, CDR1 is MDHEN and CDR2 SYDVKM. CDR3 length equals 11 residues. DNA of the CDR3: TGTGCCAGCAGTTTCGGCTATGGCTACACCTTC. The encoded protein is CASSFGYGYTF.

The chain has TRBV6-5 and TRBJ2-5; perhaps TRBD2 as D (6 bases). This CDR3 is built from 14 residues. V lost 2 bases, J lost 4 bases, and 11 bases lay in between. Germline-derived CDR1 and CDR2 are MNHEY and SVGAGI. CDR3 sequence reads: CASSYGRRGETQYF. CDR3 DNA sequence: TGTGCCAGCAGTTACGGTAGGAGGGGAGAGACCCAGTACTTC.

This clone was recorded only once. The CDR3 DNA reads as TGTGCCAGCAGCTTGTCGGCAGGGATCTATGGCTACACCTTC. Encoded protein: CASSLSAGIYGYTF. V is TRBV5-6 and J is TRBJ1-2; TRBD1 might be the D (5 bases). This CDR3 region has 14 residues. V gave up 1 base and J gave up 4 bases, with 11 bases separating them. Germline V CDR1 and CDR2: SGHDT, YYEEEE.

The rearrangement joins TRBV28 to TRBJ1-1, with D uncertain. V was pared by 3 bases and J by 5 bases, with 10 bases between. From germline, CDR1 is MDHEN and CDR2 SYDVKM. The CDR3 runs 13 residues. CDR3 DNA: TGTGCCAGCAGTTTCGGAGGTCGGACTGAAGCTTTCTTT. It codes for CASSFGGRTEAFF.

V is TRBV27 and J is TRBJ1-4, with TRBD1 as a possible D gene (5 bases). Germline V gene data show CDR1 as MNHEY and CDR2 as SMNVEV (reference sequence). The V end lost 6 bases, the J end lost 1 base, and 9 bases lay between the germline ends. The CDR3 covers 14 residues. CDR3 residues: CASSTTGTNEKLFF. The CDR3 coding sequence is TGTGCCAGCAGCACTACAGGAACTAATGAAAAACTGTTTTTT.